This TCR beta chain was obtained from a study of T cell responses to AZD1222 COVID-19 vaccine (dated by TCRdb to the early 2020s). About the study as a whole: Because spike-specific TCR depth and breadth did not differ between the two schedules, AZD1222 recipients who got a second dose at roughly 4 weeks were pooled with those who got a second dose at roughly 12 weeks. Enrollment into the trials was organized by age into subgroups of 18-55, 56-69 and 70-plus years, and those subgroups contained approximately 160, 26 and 62 TCR-sequenced participants, respectively. A total of approximately 250 trial participants underwent TCR sequencing, of whom nearly 210 had received two doses of AZD1222 and about 26 had received two doses of the MenACWY control vaccine.

This sample's time point label indicates: baseline before first vaccination. Vaccinee samples were obtained from the UK trials COV001 and COV002, which included a single-blind randomized controlled phase 2/3 trial of AZD1222 (ChAdOx1 nCoV-19) in healthy adults. For TCRbeta chain sequencing, PBMC samples were collected from trial participants at day 0 and at day 28 after the second dose. Overall results and qualifications from the work: Because no samples from the day 14 peak response were available, repertoires could be characterized only after the peak T cell response. Epitopes outside the regions mutated in the B.1.351 and B.1.1.7 variants were reportedly recognized by nearly half of the unique spike-specific TCRs. Vaccine-associated CD4 TCRs spanned the whole spike protein, with dominant responses in regions 160-218 and 743-854. Only five to seven AZD1222 recipients were SARS-CoV-2 seropositive at baseline, limiting conclusions about previously exposed vaccinees. After two AZD1222 doses, both the breadth and the depth of spike-specific TCRs were significantly higher than at day 0 and than in MenACWY recipients. Participants were mostly white British, with more females than males. The authors suggested clonal diversity may have been underestimated. In the small 56-69-year group, the increase in depth fell short of significance, most likely because of low power.

The sample holds a few counts of this clone. It lacks a known antigen. No much larger clone exists at a distance of one base, and base qualities are not known. The CDR3 regions of human TCRbeta chains were subjected to immunosequencing. In the paper's pipeline: Repertoire TCRs were checked for matches against a reference library of SARS-CoV-2-specific TCRs that had been generated using the MIRA antigen-specificity platform. Breadth was defined as the fraction of unique TCRs that were SARS-CoV-2-associated. Depth was defined as the fraction of total T cells that were SARS-CoV-2-associated. Each spike-specific TCR was assigned to its reactive spike region and to a CD4 or CD8 class using the MIRA data. Log10-transformed breadth and depth values were compared by one-way ANOVA with Sidak's multiple comparisons tests. The immuneACCESS repertoire file appears here via TCRdb, limited to in-frame rearrangements. These files lack a portion of the clones; in checked studies, under half of the deficit traces to unresolved V genes, and the cause of the others is not known. The V and J calls and clone size are taken from that table; D and trimming were inferred from the DNA. For this sample the table gives about 130,000 clones, of which 88% were detected only once. The ten most abundant clones make up 7.6% of the sample.

Per the germline V gene (reference sequence), LGHDT is the CDR1 and YNNKEL is the CDR2. Clipping removes 2 bases from V and 5 bases from J, with 10 as the unmatched junction base count. The CDR3 runs 16 amino acids, cysteine and phenylalanine included. Only CDR3 DNA is held: 48 bases, read in frame from base 1. This specimen was peripheral blood, taken on day 0 of AZD1222 vaccination. The chain uses TRBV3-1 (or the pseudogene TRBV3-2) and TRBJ2-5, with 8 junctional bases fitting TRBD2. The TCR was taken from an adult in good health. The nucleotide sequence reads as follows: TGTGCCAGCAGCCAACTAGCGGGCGATAGGGAGGAGACCCAGTACTTC. Protein translation: CASSQLAGDREETQYF.